These 15 T cell receptor beta chains came from one sample sequenced in a study of T-cell memory formation after mild COVID-19. TCRdb called the 5' RACE reads again in MiXCR, with one record for every CDR3 protein. This table holds 500,000 to 550,000 distinct CDR3 sequences, around 20% found once. Material for sequencing was PBMCs or a T cell subset sorted from them (not recorded which). The receptors here all came from an adult woman who had mild COVID-19 (a few samples of this study predate the infection). Cell type and time point are not known.

This clonotype was counted ten times or more. Written as DNA, the CDR3 is TGCAGCGTTGAAGGGAGTTCGCCTAGCATCTACGAGCAGTACTTC. Translation: CSVEGSSPSIYEQYF. The chain couples TRBV29-1 to TRBJ2-7, with a tentative D call TRBD2 (5 bases). Germline CDR1 and CDR2: SQVTM and ANQGSEA. Trimming cost V 1 base and J 3 bases, with 16 bases left between them. The CDR3 is 15 amino acids.

The rearrangement links TRBV12-3 or TRBV12-4 to TRBJ2-1; 11 bases agree with TRBD2. V gave up 4 bases and J gave up 6 bases; unmatched junction bases: 5. The CDR3 loop spans 15 amino acids. As DNA, the CDR3 is TGTGCCAGCAGTTCACTAGCGGGAGCCCCCAATGAGCAGTTCTTC. The encoded protein is CASSSLAGAPNEQFF.

This rearrangement joins TRBV19 to TRBJ1-2; 9 positions match TRBD1. The CDR3 totals 14 residues. Trimming removed 6 bases from V and 5 bases from J; junction bases left unmatched: 7. Germline V gene data show CDR1 as LNHDA and CDR2 as SQIVND (reference sequence). CDR3 loop: CASRAAGTGYGYTF. CDR3 nucleotides: TGTGCCAGTAGGGCAGCCGGGACAGGGTATGGCTACACCTTC.

The genes are TRBV30 and TRBJ1-2, with a possible D match to TRBD1 (5 bases). Deletions cut 3 bases from V and 6 bases from J, with 20 bases between. Germline values: CDR1 GTSNPN, CDR2 SVGIG (reference sequence). This CDR3 is 15 amino acids long. The CDR3: CAWRPGGAPGHGYTF. The DNA for the CDR3 is TGTGCCTGGAGACCCGGGGGAGCTCCAGGGCATGGCTACACCTTC.

This clonotype was counted a few times. This sequence joins TRBV30 and TRBJ2-2; TRBD1 aligns across 9 bases. The length of the CDR3 is 16 residues. V shed 7 bases and J 1 base; nucleotides not matched to a gene: 10. Germline V gene sequence: CDR1 GTSNPN, CDR2 SVGIG (reference sequence). This chain's CDR3 is CALTYRGRGNTGELFF. In DNA, the CDR3 is TGTGCCTTAACTTACAGGGGGCGAGGGAACACCGGGGAGCTGTTTTTT. Filled out from reference TRBV30 and TRBJ2-2, the complete variable domain reads SQTIHQWPATLVQPVGSPLSLECTVEGTSNPNLYWYRQAAGRGLQLLFYSVGIGQISSEVPQNLSASRPQDRQFILSSKKLLLSDSGFYLCALTYRGRGNTGELFFGEGSRLTVL.

This clonotype was counted a few times. The CDR3 here is CASSLSGGGKTEAFF. As DNA, the CDR3 is TGTGCCAGCAGCTTGTCAGGGGGAGGAAAGACTGAAGCTTTCTTT. The chain couples TRBV5-4 to TRBJ1-1, with 7 bases matching TRBD1. J was trimmed by 5 bases and V by 1 base; bases with no gene match: 8. Germline V gene lookup returns CDR1 SGHNT and CDR2 YYREEE (reference sequence). This CDR3 is 15 amino acids long. The complete variable domain, with remaining parts taken from reference TRBV5-4 and TRBJ1-1, reads ETGVTQSPTHLIKTRGQQVTLRCSSQSGHNTVSWYQQALGQGPQFIFQYYREEENGRGNFPPRFSGLQFPNYSSELNVNALELDDSALYLCASSLSGGGKTEAFFGQGTRLTVV.

This clonotype was observed at least ten times. The chain joins TRBV12-3 or TRBV12-4 to TRBJ2-5; D unclear. V lost 4 bases and J lost 2, with 14 bases in between. The CDR3 loop spans 15 amino acids. For the CDR3, the DNA is TGTGCCAGCAGTTCTGGAGAGAGGAAGCAAGAGACCCAGTACTTC. This encodes CASSSGERKQETQYF.

This clonotype showed up just a few times. The chain links TRBV29-1 to TRBJ1-2; 8 nucleotides match TRBD1. The CDR3 totals 16 residues. CDR1 and CDR2 (germline): SQVTM, ANQGSEA. The V gene end was trimmed by 1 base and the J gene end by 0 bases; junction bases not matched to a gene: 7. Here the CDR3 reads CSVEGGQGGANYGYTF. Here the CDR3 DNA reads TGCAGCGTTGAAGGTGGACAGGGCGGAGCTAACTATGGCTACACCTTC.

This chain uses TRBV7-2 with TRBJ1-2; unclear D gene. The CDR3 covers 14 residues. V shed 5 bases and J shed 5 bases, with 15 bases lying between them. CDR1 and CDR2 (germline): SGHTA, FQGNSA. Written as DNA, the CDR3 is TGTGCCAGCAGCCCCGCGGGAGATAGTTATGGCTACACCTTC. Translated: CASSPAGDSYGYTF. Variable domain in full (rest from reference TRBV7-2 and TRBJ1-2): GAGVSQSPSNKVTEKGKDVELRCDPISGHTALYWYRQSLGQGLEFLIYFQGNSAPDKSGLPSDRFSAERTGGSVSTLTIQRTQQEDSAVYLCASSPAGDSYGYTFGSGTRLTVV.

This clonotype has ten or more counts. J is TRBJ1-1 and V is TRBV6-2 or TRBV6-3; 8 nucleotides align to TRBD1. The germline V gene encodes CDR1 MNHEY and CDR2 SVGEGT. The V gene end was trimmed by 5 bases and the J gene end by 2 bases; junction bases not matched to a gene: 16. This CDR3 comprises 18 residues. As DNA, the CDR3 is TGTGCCAGCAGTCCCCGGGACAGGTTGATAAAATCAAACACTGAAGCTTTCTTT. Amino acids: CASSPRDRLIKSNTEAFF.

This clonotype was seen a handful of times. The chain uses TRBV7-2 and TRBJ2-3; possible D gene TRBD1, 7 bases. The CDR3 totals 17 residues. Trimming shortened V by 5 bases and J by 1 base, and 19 bases separated the two germline ends. Germline V gene sequence: CDR1 SGHTA, CDR2 FQGNSA. CDR3: CASSPTLGRGGTDTQYF. The CDR3 DNA is TGTGCCAGCAGCCCAACCTTGGGCAGGGGGGGCACAGATACGCAGTATTTT. Full variable domain (outside the CDR3, taken from reference TRBV7-2 and TRBJ2-3): GAGVSQSPSNKVTEKGKDVELRCDPISGHTALYWYRQSLGQGLEFLIYFQGNSAPDKSGLPSDRFSAERTGGSVSTLTIQRTQQEDSAVYLCASSPTLGRGGTDTQYFGPGTRLTVL.

The genes are TRBV14 and TRBJ1-2; D unresolved. Germline V CDR1 and CDR2: SGHDN, FVKESK. The CDR3 runs to 12 residues. Trimming shortened V by 0 bases and J by 6 bases, and 5 bases separated the two germline ends. CDR3 in amino acids: CASSQDTDGYTF. Written as DNA, the CDR3 is TGTGCCAGCAGCCAAGATACAGATGGCTACACCTTC.

This clonotype was detected only a few times. V gene TRBV24-1 combines with J gene TRBJ2-2, with D unclear. V lost 0 bases to trimming and J lost 6 bases, with 7 bases between them. Germline V CDR1 and CDR2: KGHDR, SFDVKD. This CDR3 region has 14 residues. DNA of the CDR3: TGTGCCACCAGTGATTTGCGGCAGGCCGGGGAGCTGTTTTTT. It yields the protein CATSDLRQAGELFF.

The chain uses TRBV7-9 and TRBJ2-4, with D unclear. Germline V lookup: CDR1 SEHNR, CDR2 FQNEAQ (reference sequence). The CDR3 loop spans 13 amino acids. V was cut by 5 bases and J by 6 bases, with 11 bases left in between. The CDR3 loop reads CASSPRDRNIQYF. CDR3 bases: TGTGCCAGCAGCCCCCGCGACCGAAACATTCAGTACTTC.

This clonotype was seen a few times. The CDR3 DNA reads as TGCAGTGCTATCCGGGACACTAGCACAGATACGCAGTATTTT. Its protein product is CSAIRDTSTDTQYF. J is TRBJ2-3 and V is TRBV20-1, with D perhaps matching TRBD1 (6 bases). V was trimmed by 4 bases and J by 0 bases, leaving 11 bases between them. Germline V gives CDR1 DFQATT, CDR2 SNEGSKA (reference sequence). CDR3 size: 14 residues.